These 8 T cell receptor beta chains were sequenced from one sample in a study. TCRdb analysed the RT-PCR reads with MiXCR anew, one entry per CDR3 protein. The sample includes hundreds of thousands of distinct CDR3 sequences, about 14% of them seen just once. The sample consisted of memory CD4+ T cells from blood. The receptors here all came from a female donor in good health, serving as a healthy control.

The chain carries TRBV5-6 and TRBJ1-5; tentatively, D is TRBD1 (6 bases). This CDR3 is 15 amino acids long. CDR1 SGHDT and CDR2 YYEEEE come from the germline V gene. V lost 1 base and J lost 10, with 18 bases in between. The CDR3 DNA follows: TGTGCCAGCAGCTTGACCCGACAGGCGGCCGGCCCCCAGCATTTT. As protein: CASSLTRQAAGPQHF. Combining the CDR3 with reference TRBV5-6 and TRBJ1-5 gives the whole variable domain DAGVTQSPTHLIKTRGQQVTLRCSPKSGHDTVSWYQQALGQGPQFIFQYYEEEERQRGNFPDRFSGHQFPNYSSELNVNALLLGDSALYLCASSLTRQAAGPQHFGDGTRLSIL.

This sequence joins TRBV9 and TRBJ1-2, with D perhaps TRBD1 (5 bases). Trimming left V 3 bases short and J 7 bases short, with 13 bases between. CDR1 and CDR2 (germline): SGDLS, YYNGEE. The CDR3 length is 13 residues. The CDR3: CASSATSGLGYTF. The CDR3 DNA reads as TGTGCCAGCAGCGCAACTTCAGGGCTTGGCTACACCTTC.

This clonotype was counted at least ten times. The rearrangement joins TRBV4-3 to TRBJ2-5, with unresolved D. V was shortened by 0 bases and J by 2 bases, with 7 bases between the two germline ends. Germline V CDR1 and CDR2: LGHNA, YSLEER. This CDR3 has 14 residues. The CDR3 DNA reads TGCGCCAGCAGCCAAGAATGGGCACAAGAGACCCAGTACTTC. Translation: CASSQEWAQETQYF.

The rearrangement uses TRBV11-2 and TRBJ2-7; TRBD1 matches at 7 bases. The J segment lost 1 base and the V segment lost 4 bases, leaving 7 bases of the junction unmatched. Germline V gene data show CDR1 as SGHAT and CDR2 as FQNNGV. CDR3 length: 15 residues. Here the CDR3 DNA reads TGTGCCAGCAGCTCCAATTGGGGACAGTCCTACGAGCAGTACTTC. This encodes CASSSNWGQSYEQYF. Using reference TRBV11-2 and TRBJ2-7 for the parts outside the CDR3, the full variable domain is EAGVAQSPRYKIIEKRQSVAFWCNPISGHATLYWYQQILGQGPKLLIQFQNNGVVDDSQLPKDRFSAERLKGVDSTLKIQPAKLEDSAVYLCASSSNWGQSYEQYFGPGTRLTVT.

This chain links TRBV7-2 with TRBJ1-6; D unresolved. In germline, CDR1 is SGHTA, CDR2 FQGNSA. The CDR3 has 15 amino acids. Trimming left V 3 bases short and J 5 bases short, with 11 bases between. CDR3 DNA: TGTGCCAGCAGCTTCCTGGATCGTAATAATTCACCCCTCCACTTT. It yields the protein CASSFLDRNNSPLHF.

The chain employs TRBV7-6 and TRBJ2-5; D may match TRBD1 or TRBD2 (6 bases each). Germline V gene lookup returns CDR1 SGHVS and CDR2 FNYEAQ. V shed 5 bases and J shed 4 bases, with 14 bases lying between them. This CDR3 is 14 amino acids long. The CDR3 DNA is TGTGCCAGCAGCCCGGTAGGGGGAGGAGAGACCCAGTACTTC. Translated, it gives CASSPVGGGETQYF.

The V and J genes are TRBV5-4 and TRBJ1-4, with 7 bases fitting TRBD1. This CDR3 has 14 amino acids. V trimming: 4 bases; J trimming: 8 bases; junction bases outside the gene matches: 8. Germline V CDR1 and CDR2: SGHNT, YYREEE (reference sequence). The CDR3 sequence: CASSKGGPREKLFF. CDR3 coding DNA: TGTGCCAGCAGCAAAGGGGGCCCACGGGAAAAACTGTTTTTT.

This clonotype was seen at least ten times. The CDR3 DNA reads as TGCAGTGCTAAAGGGCAGGGCACAGATACGCAGTATTTT. Translated: CSAKGQGTDTQYF. The V gene is TRBV20-1, the J gene TRBJ2-3; D is unresolved. This CDR3 is built from 13 residues. Germline-derived CDR1 and CDR2 are DFQATT and SNEGSKA (reference sequence). The V end lost 4 bases, the J end lost 1 base, and 9 bases lay between the germline ends.